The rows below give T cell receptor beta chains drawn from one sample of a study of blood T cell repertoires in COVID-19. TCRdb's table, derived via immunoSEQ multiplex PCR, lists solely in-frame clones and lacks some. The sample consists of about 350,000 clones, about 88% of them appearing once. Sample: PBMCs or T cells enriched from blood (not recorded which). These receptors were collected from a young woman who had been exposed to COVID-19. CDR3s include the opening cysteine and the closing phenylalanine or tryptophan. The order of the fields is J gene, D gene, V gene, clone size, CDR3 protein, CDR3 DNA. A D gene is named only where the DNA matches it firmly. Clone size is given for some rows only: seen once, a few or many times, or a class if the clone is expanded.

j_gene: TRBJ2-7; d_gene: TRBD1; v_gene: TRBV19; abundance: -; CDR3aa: CASNSGQGTDEQYF; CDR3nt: TGTGCCAGTAACAGTGGACAGGGGACGGACGAGCAGTACTTC
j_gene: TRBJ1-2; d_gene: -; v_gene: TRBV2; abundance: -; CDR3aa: CASTIRNRDGYTF; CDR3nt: TGTGCCAGCACCATCAGGAACAGGGATGGCTACACCTTC
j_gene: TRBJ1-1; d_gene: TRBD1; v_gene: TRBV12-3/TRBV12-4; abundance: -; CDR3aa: CASTRDRASEAFF; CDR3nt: TGTGCCAGCACCCGGGACAGGGCCTCTGAAGCTTTCTTT
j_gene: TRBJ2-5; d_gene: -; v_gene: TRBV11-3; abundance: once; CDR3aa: CASSFKETQYF; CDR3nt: TGTGCCAGCAGCTTCAAAGAGACCCAGTACTTC
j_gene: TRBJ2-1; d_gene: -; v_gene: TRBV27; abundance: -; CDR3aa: CASSSDTSSYNEQFF; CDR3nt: TGTGCCAGCAGTTCTGACACGAGCTCCTACAATGAGCAGTTCTTC
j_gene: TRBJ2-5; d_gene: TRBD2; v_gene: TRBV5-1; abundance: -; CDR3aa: CASDLSGSRETQYF; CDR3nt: TGCGCCAGCGACCTGAGCGGGAGCCGAGAGACCCAGTACTTC
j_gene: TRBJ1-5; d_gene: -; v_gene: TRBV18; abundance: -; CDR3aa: CASSQTGPGVGQPQHF; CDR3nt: TGTGCCAGCTCCCAAACCGGTCCGGGGGTAGGACAGCCCCAGCATTTT
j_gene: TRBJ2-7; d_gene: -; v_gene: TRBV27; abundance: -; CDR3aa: CASSLRYRAYEQYF; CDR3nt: TGTGCCAGCAGTTTACGGTACAGAGCCTACGAGCAGTACTTC
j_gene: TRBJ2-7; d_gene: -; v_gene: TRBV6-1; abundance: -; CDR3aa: CASSMSGEIGEQYF; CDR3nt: TGTGCCAGCTCCATGTCCGGGGAGATTGGGGAGCAGTACTTC
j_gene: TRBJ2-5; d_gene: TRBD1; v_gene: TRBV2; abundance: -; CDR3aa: CASKRGRREETQYF; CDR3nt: TGTGCCAGCAAGAGGGGGCGAAGGGAAGAGACCCAGTACTTC
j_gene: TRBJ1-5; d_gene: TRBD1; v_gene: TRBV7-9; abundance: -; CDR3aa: CASSFGTGGNQPQHF; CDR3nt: TGTGCCAGCAGCTTCGGGACAGGGGGGAATCAGCCCCAGCATTTT
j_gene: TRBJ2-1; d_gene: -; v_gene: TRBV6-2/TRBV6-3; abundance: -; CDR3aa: CASSYVGGEQFF; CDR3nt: TGTGCCAGCAGTTACGTAGGAGGTGAGCAGTTCTTC
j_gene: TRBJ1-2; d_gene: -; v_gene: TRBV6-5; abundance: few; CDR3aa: CAGWTETNYGYTF; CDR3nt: TGTGCCGGGTGGACAGAGACTAACTATGGCTACACCTTC
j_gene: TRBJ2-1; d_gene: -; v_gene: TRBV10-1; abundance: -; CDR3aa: CASSEDSRSSYNEQFF; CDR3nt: TGCGCCAGCAGTGAAGACAGTAGGAGCTCCTACAATGAGCAGTTCTTC
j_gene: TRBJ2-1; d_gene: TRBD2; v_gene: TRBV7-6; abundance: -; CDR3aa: CASGLANEQFF; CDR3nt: TGTGCCAGCGGACTAGCCAATGAGCAGTTCTTC
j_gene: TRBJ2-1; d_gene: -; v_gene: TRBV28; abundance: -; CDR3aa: CASSLLLVNANEQFF; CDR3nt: TGTGCCAGCAGTTTATTACTAGTAAATGCCAATGAGCAGTTCTTC
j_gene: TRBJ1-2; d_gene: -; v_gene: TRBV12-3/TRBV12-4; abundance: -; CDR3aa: CASSLNSPYGYTF; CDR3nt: TGTGCCAGCAGTTTAAACAGTCCCTATGGCTACACCTTC
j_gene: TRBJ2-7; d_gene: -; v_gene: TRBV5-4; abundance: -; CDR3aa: CASSASLSNYEQYF; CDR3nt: TGTGCCAGCAGCGCGAGCCTTTCAAACTACGAGCAGTACTTC
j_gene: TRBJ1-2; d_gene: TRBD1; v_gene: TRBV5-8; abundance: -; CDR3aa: CASSTWDRNYGYTF; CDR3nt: TGTGCCAGCAGCACATGGGACAGAAACTATGGCTACACCTTC
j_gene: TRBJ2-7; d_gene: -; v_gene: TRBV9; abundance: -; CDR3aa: CASSPSGRGAGDEQYF; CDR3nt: TGTGCCAGCAGCCCTTCTGGGAGAGGGGCAGGGGACGAGCAGTACTTC
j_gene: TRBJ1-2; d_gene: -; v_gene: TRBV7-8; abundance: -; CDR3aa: CASRPTGLPYGYTF; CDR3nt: TGTGCCAGCAGACCGACAGGTTTACCTTATGGCTACACCTTC
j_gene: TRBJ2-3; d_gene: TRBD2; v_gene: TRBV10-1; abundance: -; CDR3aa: CASSRSSGSHSTDTQYF; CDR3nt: TGCGCCAGCAGTCGTTCTAGCGGGAGCCATAGCACAGATACGCAGTATTTT
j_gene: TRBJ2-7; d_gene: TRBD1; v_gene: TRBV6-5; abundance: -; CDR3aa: CASRDRLPDEQYF; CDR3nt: TGTGCCAGCAGGGACAGGCTTCCGGACGAGCAGTACTTC
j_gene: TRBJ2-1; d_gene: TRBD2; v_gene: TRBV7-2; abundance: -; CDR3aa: CASSLAGGARKFF; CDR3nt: TGTGCCAGCAGCTTAGCGGGAGGGGCCAGGAAGTTCTTC
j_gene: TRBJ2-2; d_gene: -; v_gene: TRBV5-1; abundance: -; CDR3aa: CASSVRVVFGELFF; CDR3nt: TGCGCCAGCAGCGTTCGGGTGGTCTTCGGGGAGCTGTTTTTT
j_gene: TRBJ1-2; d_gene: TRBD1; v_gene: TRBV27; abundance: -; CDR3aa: CASSPVGGTGGFYTF; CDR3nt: TGTGCCAGCAGCCCCGTTGGGGGGACAGGGGGGTTCTACACCTTC
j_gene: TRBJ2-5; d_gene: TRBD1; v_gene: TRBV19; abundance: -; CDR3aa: CASSRDRVQETQYF; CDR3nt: TGTGCCAGTAGTAGAGACAGGGTCCAAGAGACCCAGTACTTC
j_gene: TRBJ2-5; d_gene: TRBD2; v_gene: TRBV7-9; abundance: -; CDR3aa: CASSLARGSGHKETQYF; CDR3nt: TGTGCCAGCAGCTTAGCTCGTGGTAGCGGGCATAAAGAGACCCAGTACTTC
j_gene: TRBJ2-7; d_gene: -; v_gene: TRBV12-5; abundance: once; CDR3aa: CASGLRSYSSYEQYF; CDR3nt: TGTGCTAGTGGTTTACGGAGCTACTCCTCCTACGAGCAGTACTTC
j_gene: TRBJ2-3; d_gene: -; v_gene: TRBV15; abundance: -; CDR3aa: CATSPHPPVAGTDTQYF; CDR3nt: TGTGCCACCAGCCCCCACCCCCCGGTAGCGGGCACAGATACGCAGTATTTT
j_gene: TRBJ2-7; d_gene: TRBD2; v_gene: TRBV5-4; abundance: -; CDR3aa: CASSFRAGGRANEQYF; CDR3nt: TGTGCCAGCAGCTTCAGGGCGGGCGGGAGGGCCAACGAGCAGTACTTC
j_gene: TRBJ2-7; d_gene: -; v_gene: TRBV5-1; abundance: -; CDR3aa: CASRLSGAGYEQYF; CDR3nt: TGCGCCAGCAGATTGAGTGGGGCAGGCTACGAGCAGTACTTC
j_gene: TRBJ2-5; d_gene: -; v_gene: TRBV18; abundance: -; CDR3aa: CASSPGARETQYF; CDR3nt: TGTGCCAGCTCACCAGGGGCGAGGGAGACCCAGTACTTC
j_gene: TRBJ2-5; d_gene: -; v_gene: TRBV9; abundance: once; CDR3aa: CASSVEVGGEYQETQYF; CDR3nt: TGTGCCAGCAGCGTAGAGGTGGGCGGGGAGTACCAAGAGACCCAGTACTTC
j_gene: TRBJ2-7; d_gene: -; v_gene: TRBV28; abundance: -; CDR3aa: CASSFLTLGGVYEQYF; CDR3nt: TGTGCCAGCAGTTTTTTAACCTTGGGCGGGGTCTACGAGCAGTACTTC
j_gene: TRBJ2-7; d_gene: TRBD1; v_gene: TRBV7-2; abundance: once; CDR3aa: CASSKRYSGTGSHEQYF; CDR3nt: TGTGCCAGCAGCAAAAGATACTCCGGGACAGGTAGCCACGAGCAGTACTTC
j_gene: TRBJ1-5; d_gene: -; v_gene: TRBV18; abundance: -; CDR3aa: CASSPETGNQPQHF; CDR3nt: TGTGCCAGCTCACCCGAGACAGGTAATCAGCCCCAGCATTTT
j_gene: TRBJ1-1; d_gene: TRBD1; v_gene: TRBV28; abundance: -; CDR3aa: CASSQGTGHTEAFF; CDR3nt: TGTGCCAGCAGTCAGGGGACAGGTCACACTGAAGCTTTCTTT
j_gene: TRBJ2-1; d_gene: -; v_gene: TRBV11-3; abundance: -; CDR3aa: CASSLDLSHYNEQFF; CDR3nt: TGTGCCAGCAGCTTAGATCTCAGTCACTACAATGAGCAGTTCTTC
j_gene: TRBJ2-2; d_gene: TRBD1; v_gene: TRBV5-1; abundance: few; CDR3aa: CASSLVVGTVNTGELFF; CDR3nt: TGCGCCAGCAGCTTGGTCGTGGGGACAGTGAACACCGGGGAGCTGTTTTTT